A selection of T cell receptor beta chains follows, all from one sample in a study of cytomegalovirus exposure and HLA in healthy donors. Generated by immunoSEQ multiplex PCR, the TCRdb table keeps only in-frame clones and is missing some. Of 100,000 or so clones in the sample, more than 60% were seen once. The sample taken for sequencing was PBMCs. The receptors stem from a male donor in good health and CMV-seronegative. Both conserved end residues are part of each CDR3. The D gene is left open where the match is weak. Rows give clone size only sometimes, using once, few, many, or a class for an expanded clone.

V gene,J gene,D gene,CDR3 length,clone size,CDR3 protein,CDR3 DNA
TRBV11-3,TRBJ2-1,NA,13,NA,CASSLDRYNEQFF,TGTGCCAGCAGCTTGGACAGATACAATGAGCAGTTCTTC
TRBV6-8,TRBJ1-1,NA,15,NA,CASTYLDTPNTEAFF,TGTGCCAGCACCTACCTCGACACGCCGAACACTGAAGCTTTCTTT
TRBV9,TRBJ2-7,NA,13,NA,CASSVDSAYEQYF,TGTGCCAGCAGCGTTGACAGTGCCTACGAGCAGTACTTC
TRBV9,TRBJ2-5,TRBD2,16,NA,CASSVALAGSQETQYF,TGTGCCAGCAGCGTAGCACTAGCGGGGTCCCAAGAGACCCAGTACTTC
TRBV19,TRBJ2-5,TRBD1,17,NA,CASSATGTGWVRETQYF,TGTGCCAGTAGTGCAACCGGGACAGGGTGGGTTAGGGAGACCCAGTACTTC
TRBV19,TRBJ2-7,NA,15,NA,CASSIFLEGSYEQYF,TGTGCCAGTAGTATCTTCCTCGAGGGATCCTACGAGCAGTACTTC
TRBV6-5,TRBJ2-5,TRBD2,15,NA,CASSYSGRAQETQYF,TGTGCCAGCAGTTACTCGGGGAGGGCACAAGAGACCCAGTACTTC
TRBV18,TRBJ2-7,TRBD1,17,NA,CASSPPNSGQGAGEQYF,TGTGCCAGCTCACCACCTAACTCAGGACAGGGGGCCGGGGAGCAGTACTTC
TRBV27,TRBJ2-7,TRBD2,14,NA,CASSTRLAAYEQYF,TGTGCCAGCAGTACCCGACTAGCGGCCTACGAGCAGTACTTC
TRBV7-2,TRBJ2-1,TRBD2,18,NA,CASSLEGTSGRHYNEQFF,TGTGCCAGCAGCTTAGAAGGTACTAGCGGGAGGCACTACAATGAGCAGTTCTTC
TRBV7-3,TRBJ1-1,TRBD1,13,NA,CASSLTQGDEAFF,TGTGCCAGCAGCTTAACACAGGGGGATGAAGCTTTCTTT
TRBV30,TRBJ2-2,NA,13,NA,CAWSPTGTGELFF,TGTGCCTGGAGTCCGACGGGCACCGGGGAGCTGTTTTTT
TRBV9,TRBJ2-4,TRBD1,15,NA,CASSIGTGPENIQYF,TGTGCCAGCAGCATTGGGACAGGCCCCGAAAACATTCAGTACTTC
TRBV4-1,TRBJ2-2,NA,13,NA,CASRGVPAGELFF,TGCGCCAGCAGGGGAGTCCCCGCCGGGGAGCTGTTTTTT
TRBV7-3,TRBJ2-2,NA,14,NA,CVSSRRGRTGELFF,TGTGTCAGCAGCCGGAGGGGAAGAACCGGGGAGCTGTTTTTT
TRBV2,TRBJ1-4,TRBD1,13,NA,CASSVGQDEKLFF,TGTGCCAGCAGCGTTGGACAGGACGAAAAACTGTTTTTT
TRBV18,TRBJ2-1,TRBD1,13,NA,CASSLGQHNEQFF,TGTGCCAGCTCACTGGGACAGCACAATGAGCAGTTCTTC
TRBV6-6,TRBJ2-7,TRBD1,15,NA,CASSPRQGAAYEQYF,TGTGCCAGCAGCCCTCGGCAGGGGGCAGCCTACGAGCAGTACTTC
TRBV9,TRBJ2-3,TRBD2,15,NA,CASSVDGLAGNTQYF,TGTGCCAGCAGCGTAGATGGACTAGCGGGGAATACGCAGTATTTT
TRBV27,TRBJ2-7,TRBD1,15,NA,CASRSSGTGAAEQYF,TGTGCCAGCAGGTCCTCAGGGACAGGGGCGGCCGAGCAGTACTTC
TRBV7-9,TRBJ2-5,TRBD1,15,NA,CASSLAWDSKETQYF,TGTGCCAGCAGCTTAGCGTGGGACAGTAAAGAGACCCAGTACTTC
TRBV10-3,TRBJ1-2,TRBD1,19,NA,CAISASLLQGGARNYGYTF,TGTGCCATCAGTGCCTCCTTACTCCAGGGGGGCGCCCGTAACTATGGCTACACCTTC
TRBV29-1,TRBJ2-5,TRBD1,14,NA,CSVSSTGGWGTQYF,TGCAGCGTTTCCTCGACAGGGGGTTGGGGGACCCAGTACTTC
TRBV21-1,TRBJ2-5,NA,15,NA,CASSKALKRQETQYF,TGTGCCAGCAGCAAAGCGCTAAAGCGGCAAGAGACCCAGTACTTC
TRBV5-1,TRBJ1-1,TRBD1,16,few,CASSSRQGVARTEAFF,TGCGCCAGCAGCTCTCGACAGGGGGTAGCTCGAACTGAAGCTTTCTTT
TRBV28,TRBJ1-2,TRBD1,14,NA,CASSLGQGAYGYTF,TGTGCCAGCAGTTTGGGACAGGGGGCCTATGGCTACACCTTC
TRBV9,TRBJ2-7,TRBD2,16,NA,CASSASRREGPHEQYF,TGTGCCAGCAGCGCCTCAAGGCGGGAGGGCCCGCACGAGCAGTACTTC
TRBV11-2,TRBJ2-1,NA,15,once,CASGSLDISYNEQFF,TGTGCCAGCGGATCACTAGACATCTCCTACAATGAGCAGTTCTTC
TRBV18,TRBJ2-3,NA,18,once,CASSPIPPTASSTDTQYF,TGTGCCAGCTCACCAATCCCCCCGACAGCCTCTAGCACAGATACGCAGTATTTT
TRBV14,TRBJ2-5,TRBD1,17,NA,CASSQDFGTAREETQYF,TGTGCCAGCAGCCAAGATTTCGGGACAGCAAGAGAAGAGACCCAGTACTTC
TRBV27,TRBJ2-1,TRBD2,16,NA,CASSLGGLATYNEQFF,TGTGCCAGCAGTTTAGGGGGACTAGCAACATACAATGAGCAGTTCTTC
TRBV19,TRBJ2-1,TRBD2,16,NA,CASSIGFDSGSDEQFF,TGTGCCAGTAGTATAGGTTTCGATAGCGGGAGCGATGAGCAGTTCTTC
TRBV28,TRBJ2-1,NA,16,NA,CASSALGEGVRNEQFF,TGTGCCAGCAGTGCTTTGGGGGAGGGGGTACGCAATGAGCAGTTCTTC
TRBV18,TRBJ2-2,TRBD1,16,NA,CASSPPGTANTGELFF,TGTGCCAGCTCACCCCCCGGGACAGCAAACACCGGGGAGCTGTTTTTT
TRBV7-9,TRBJ2-5,TRBD2,18,NA,CSSSSPTSGRAGQETQYF,TGTTCCAGCAGCTCCCCGACTAGCGGGAGGGCCGGTCAAGAGACCCAGTACTTC
TRBV16,TRBJ1-4,NA,14,NA,CASSHIQGDEKLFF,TGTGCCAGCAGCCACATACAGGGCGACGAAAAACTGTTTTTT
TRBV14,TRBJ2-7,TRBD2,16,NA,CASSQEWRLASYEQYF,TGTGCCAGCAGCCAAGAGTGGCGACTAGCCTCCTACGAGCAGTACTTC
TRBV19,TRBJ1-5,NA,15,NA,CASSMTGFVNQPQHF,TGTGCCAGTAGTATGACCGGGTTCGTAAATCAGCCCCAGCATTTT
TRBV6-6,TRBJ1-1,NA,14,NA,CASSYGGQNTEAFF,TGTGCCAGCAGTTACGGGGGACAGAACACTGAAGCTTTCTTT
TRBV9,TRBJ2-7,NA,13,NA,CASSSPLGREQYF,TGTGCCAGCAGCTCCCCCCTCGGTCGGGAGCAGTACTTC
TRBV5-1,TRBJ2-5,TRBD1,16,NA,CASSLVQTGAAETQYF,TGCGCCAGCAGCTTGGTTCAGACAGGGGCGGCGGAGACCCAGTACTTC
TRBV7-3,TRBJ2-3,TRBD2,17,once,CASSLLGRGGSTDTQYF,TGTGCCAGCAGCTTATTGGGGAGGGGCGGTAGCACAGATACGCAGTATTTT
TRBV9,TRBJ2-7,TRBD2,15,NA,CASSRTSGRSYEQYF,TGTGCCAGCAGCCGGACTAGCGGGCGATCCTACGAGCAGTACTTC
TRBV9,TRBJ2-2,TRBD2,15,NA,CASSVDRLAAGELFF,TGTGCCAGCAGCGTAGATCGACTAGCGGCCGGGGAGCTGTTTTTT
TRBV6-5,TRBJ2-3,NA,15,NA,CASSYVLSSTDTQYF,TGTGCCAGCAGTTACGTTCTCTCCAGCACAGATACGCAGTATTTT
TRBV7-2,TRBJ1-4,TRBD1,14,NA,CASTLTGANEKLFF,TGTGCCAGCACCCTAACAGGGGCTAATGAAAAACTGTTTTTT
TRBV2,TRBJ1-2,NA,15,once,CASSAKQGTFYGYTF,TGTGCCAGCAGTGCTAAGCAGGGGACGTTCTATGGCTACACCTTC
TRBV2,TRBJ1-4,TRBD1,15,few,CASRTGGASIGKLFF,TGTGCCAGCAGGACAGGGGGCGCGTCTATAGGAAAACTGTTTTTT
TRBV7-2,TRBJ1-2,NA,13,NA,CASTTGGVGGYTF,TGTGCCAGCACCACGGGGGGGGTGGGCGGCTACACCTTC
TRBV4-1,TRBJ1-6,TRBD1,15,NA,CASRPRQGAWSPLHF,TGCGCCAGCAGACCACGACAGGGGGCTTGGTCACCCCTCCACTTT
TRBV6-1,TRBJ2-1,TRBD1,15,NA,CASRTPGQGSDEQFF,TGTGCCAGCAGAACACCAGGACAGGGATCCGATGAGCAGTTCTTC
TRBV19,TRBJ1-2,TRBD1,14,NA,CASSGTGSDYGYTF,TGTGCCAGTAGTGGGACAGGGTCCGACTATGGCTACACCTTC
TRBV5-4,TRBJ2-1,TRBD2,15,few,CASTWGTSGYNEQFF,TGTGCCAGCACCTGGGGGACTAGCGGCTACAATGAGCAGTTCTTC
TRBV5-1,TRBJ1-1,TRBD1,14,few,CASSMTGSATEAFF,TGCGCCAGCAGCATGACAGGGAGTGCCACTGAAGCTTTCTTT
TRBV29-1,TRBJ1-1,TRBD1,14,once,CSSQTGPPGTEAFF,TGCAGCTCTCAGACAGGGCCCCCGGGGACTGAAGCTTTCTTT
TRBV6-5,TRBJ1-6,TRBD1,16,NA,CASSYSPGTGGSPLHF,TGTGCCAGCAGTTATTCCCCCGGGACAGGGGGTTCACCCCTCCACTTT
TRBV6-5,TRBJ1-6,NA,14,NA,CASSRGIGNSPLHF,TGTGCCAGCAGCAGGGGAATAGGAAATTCACCCCTCCACTTT
TRBV9,TRBJ2-7,TRBD2,15,many,CASSPRSGSSYEQYF,TGTGCCAGCAGCCCCAGAAGCGGGAGCTCCTACGAGCAGTACTTC
TRBV19,TRBJ1-1,TRBD1,15,NA,CASSFSGQGGTEAFF,TGTGCCAGTAGTTTTTCGGGACAGGGGGGCACTGAAGCTTTCTTT